Listed here are 6 T cell receptor beta chains from one sample, sequenced in a study of blood T cell repertoires in COVID-19 (dated by TCRdb to between 2020 and 2021). Library preparation was by the immunoSEQ multiplex PCR assay. The table comes from immuneACCESS by way of TCRdb, which keeps in-frame sequences with V and J called. Part of the clones is missing from these tables; in studies checked, under half for an unresolved V gene and the rest for unknown reasons. In this sample the table shows about 170,000 clones, around 80% of which occur a single time. Together, the top ten hold about 15% of the sample. Sequenced material: peripheral blood. All receptors derive from a woman in her seventies with COVID-19, enrolled during active disease.

The genes are TRBV28 and TRBJ2-1; D gene unclear. Germline values: CDR1 MDHEN, CDR2 SYDVKM. The germline V and J ends were trimmed by 3 bases and 9 bases, with 3 bases remaining between them. The CDR3 is 10 residues long. DNA for the CDR3: TGTGCCAGCAGTTTTAGTGAGCAGTTCTTC. Protein: CASSFSEQFF.

The chain links TRBV15 to TRBJ2-3, with 8 bases matching TRBD1. Germline CDR1 and CDR2: LNHNV and YYDKDF (reference sequence). V gave up 5 bases and J gave up 4 bases; unmatched junction bases: 5. The CDR3 extends over 14 amino acids. CDR3 loop: CATSVRQGSDTQYF. CDR3 bases: TGTGCCACCAGCGTAAGACAGGGGTCAGATACGCAGTATTTT.

This clone occurred once. Other nucleotide sequences from this sample produce the same CDR3. The chain has TRBV12-3 or TRBV12-4 and TRBJ1-5; no clear D gene. The CDR3 consists of 12 residues. V was cut by 6 bases and J by 6 bases, with 9 bases left in between. The CDR3 sequence is CASSQGSQPQHF. The CDR3 DNA is TGTGCCAGCAGCCAAGGGAGTCAGCCCCAGCATTTT.

This sequence joins TRBV19 and TRBJ1-1; maybe TRBD1 (5 bases). The V end lost 7 bases, the J end lost 2 bases, and 8 bases lay between the germline ends. Germline V gives CDR1 LNHDA, CDR2 SQIVND (reference sequence). The CDR3 has 12 amino acids. CDR3 loop: CASKRGNTEAFF. CDR3 DNA: TGTGCCAGTAAGCGGGGCAACACTGAAGCTTTCTTT.

This clone was seen only a few times. The V and J genes are TRBV6-2 or TRBV6-3 and TRBJ2-2; TRBD2 matches 7 bases. Per the germline V gene, CDR1 is MNHEY and CDR2 is SVGEGT. The CDR3 covers 15 residues. With V trimmed by 2 bases and J by 8 bases, 8 bases remained unmatched. CDR3 protein: CASSYLSPSGGELFF. The CDR3 region has the DNA TGTGCCAGCAGTTACCTTTCTCCTAGCGGAGGGGAGCTGTTTTTT.

V is TRBV14 and J is TRBJ2-4, with D tentatively TRBD2 (5 bases). Germline CDR1 reads SGHDN; CDR2 reads FVKESK. This CDR3 spans 13 amino acids. Trimming took 2 bases from V and 6 from J, leaving 8 bases between them. This CDR3 reads CASSQIRGNIQYF. The CDR3 DNA reads as TGTGCCAGCAGCCAAATTCGGGGAAACATTCAGTACTTC. Complete variable domain (other parts from reference TRBV14 and TRBJ2-4): EAGVTQFPSHSVIEKGQTVTLRCDPISGHDNLYWYRRVMGKEIKFLLHFVKESKQDESGMPNNRFLAERTGGTYSTLKVQPAELEDSGVYFCASSQIRGNIQYFGAGTRLSVL.